The 20 T cell receptor beta chains below were found in one sample sequenced in a study of T-cell reconstitution after alpha-beta-depleted transplantation in children. This sample's TCRbeta library carried unique molecular identifier barcodes. In TCRdb, the PCR reads were re-called with MiXCR into one record per CDR3 protein. The sample has about 690,000 distinct CDR3 sequences, roughly 15% seen once. The input for sequencing was PBMCs from the stem cell graft donor, taken from the stem cell graft. Every receptor here comes from a human donor who donated a stem cell graft to a child with acute myeloid leukemia.

V gene TRBV3-1 combines with J gene TRBJ1-1, with D unclear. Trimming pared 1 base from V and 1 base from J, leaving 16 bases between. The CDR3 covers 17 residues. CDR1 LGHDT and CDR2 YNNKEL come from the germline V gene (reference sequence). The CDR3, as DNA: TGTGCCAGCAGCCAAGGTGGTGGGCCGACCGGGAACACTGAAGCTTTCTTT. It codes for CASSQGGGPTGNTEAFF.

This clonotype was picked up a small number of times. The chain carries TRBV7-2 and TRBJ1-6, with TRBD1 matching 8 bases. Germline loops: CDR1 SGHTA, CDR2 FQGNSA. This CDR3 region has 16 residues. V trimming: 1 base; J trimming: 9 bases; junction bases outside the gene matches: 8. The CDR3 DNA follows: TGTGCCAGCAGCTTAGGGTCGACAGGGGCGGGTTCACCCCTCCACTTT. Translated: CASSLGSTGAGSPLHF.

The chain is built from TRBV4-1 and TRBJ2-7, with 8 bases matching TRBD1. V dropped 2 bases and J dropped 3; count of bases not matched to a gene: 9. The CDR3 is made up of 16 amino acids. Germline V gives CDR1 MGHRA, CDR2 YSYEKL. In DNA, the CDR3 is TGCGCCAGCAGCCAACCGGGACAGGAAGCCAGCTACGAGCAGTACGTC. This codes for CASSQPGQEASYEQYV.

This clonotype came up many times. The chain links TRBV20-1 to TRBJ2-5, with D perhaps TRBD2 (6 bases). This CDR3 comprises 15 residues. Germline-derived CDR1 and CDR2 are DFQATT and SNEGSKA (reference sequence). The V gene lost 0 bases and the J gene lost 1 base, with 12 bases spanning the gap. The CDR3 protein is CSARDGRGSQETQYF. DNA of the CDR3: TGCAGTGCTAGAGATGGGCGGGGTTCCCAAGAGACCCAGTACTTC.

This clonotype has a count of ten or more. V gene TRBV12-3 or TRBV12-4 combines with J gene TRBJ2-1; TRBD2 might be the D (5 bases). Trimming took off 6 bases at V and 4 bases at J, with 16 bases between the two ends. The CDR3 is made up of 15 amino acids. CDR3 coding DNA: TGTGCCAGCAGCTTCCGGGATCCCAAGTACAATGAGCAGTTCTTC. Protein: CASSFRDPKYNEQFF.

V gene TRBV10-3 combines with J gene TRBJ2-1, with TRBD1 identical over 8 bases. Germline CDR1 is ENHRY and CDR2 is SYGVKD. Losses at the gene ends were 4 bases for V and 5 bases for J; bases not matched to a gene: 7. The CDR3 extends over 15 amino acids. CDR3 region: CAISGSDRGNNEQFF. DNA for the CDR3: TGTGCCATCAGTGGGTCCGACAGGGGAAACAATGAGCAGTTCTTC.

V and J are TRBV4-1 and TRBJ2-2, with 9 bases that match TRBD2. V lost 6 bases and J lost 7; bases outside the gene matches: 6. The CDR3 contains 14 residues. Germline values: CDR1 MGHRA, CDR2 YSYEKL. Here the CDR3 reads CASRLAGTDGELFF. Written as DNA, the CDR3 is TGCGCCAGCAGGCTAGCGGGGACGGACGGGGAGCTGTTTTTT.

This clonotype has at least ten counts. The chain couples TRBV20-1 to TRBJ2-5; D is uncertain. The germline V gene has CDR1 DFQATT and CDR2 SNEGSKA (reference sequence). The CDR3 totals 11 residues. The V and J ends lost 4 bases and 6 bases respectively, with 9 bases between them. This CDR3 reads CSAILSKTQYF. The CDR3 region has the DNA TGCAGTGCTATCCTCAGTAAGACCCAGTACTTC.

The chain employs TRBV12-3 or TRBV12-4 and TRBJ2-5, with TRBD2 identical over 12 bases. The ends lost 4 bases at V and 1 base at J; junction bases unmatched: 13. The CDR3 spans 19 residues. CDR3 in DNA: TGTGCCAGCAGTTATAAGAAGGGGCCTAGCGGGGGGGGCCAAGAGACCCAGTACTTC. Its translation is CASSYKKGPSGGGQETQYF.

This clonotype was detected many times. The chain recombines TRBV5-1 with TRBJ2-2; 8 nucleotides agree with TRBD1. The V gene end was trimmed by 4 bases and the J gene end by 1 base; junction bases not matched to a gene: 6. This CDR3 is 16 amino acids long. CDR1 is SGHRS, CDR2 YFSETQ, per germline. CDR3 DNA: TGCGCCAGCAGCCTCACCGGGACAGGGAACACCGGGGAGCTGTTTTTT. This encodes CASSLTGTGNTGELFF.

This clonotype was picked up a small number of times. The gene calls are TRBV30 and TRBJ1-2, with D unresolved. The CDR3 extends over 15 amino acids. From germline, CDR1 is GTSNPN and CDR2 SVGIG (reference sequence). Trimming removed 1 base at V and 2 bases at J, with 14 bases between. The CDR3, as DNA: TGTGCCTGGAGTGCCGGGGAAGACGGAAACTATGGCTACACCTTC. This translates into CAWSAGEDGNYGYTF.

In its sample, this clonotype was seen many times. The rearrangement uses TRBV29-1 and TRBJ2-5, with D possibly TRBD1 on 6 matching bases. The germline V gene encodes CDR1 SQVTM and CDR2 ANQGSEA. V was pared by 5 bases and J by 5 bases, with 12 bases between. The CDR3 sequence is 12 residues long. The CDR3 DNA reads as TGCAGCGTTTTACAGGGATGGGAGACCCAGTACTTC. It specifies CSVLQGWETQYF.

This clonotype was seen only a few times. For the CDR3, the DNA is TGCGCCAGCAGCTCGGACAGGAGGGACACTGAAGCTTTCTTT. Protein: CASSSDRRDTEAFF. The chain recombines TRBV5-1 with TRBJ1-1, with 7 bases aligning to TRBD1. The trim removed 3 bases at V and 3 bases at J, leaving 5 bases unmatched. CDR3 size: 14 residues. Germline V lookup: CDR1 SGHRS, CDR2 YFSETQ.

This clonotype was seen only a few times. This sequence joins TRBV5-1 and TRBJ1-2; D might be TRBD1 (6 bases). V was trimmed by 4 bases and J by 2 bases, leaving 15 bases between them. The CDR3 runs 15 residues. Germline V gives CDR1 SGHRS, CDR2 YFSETQ. CDR3 sequence (DNA): TGCGCCAGCAGCGCGTCAGGGGTCCTCAACTATGGCTACACCTTC. Amino acid sequence: CASSASGVLNYGYTF.

This clonotype showed up just a few times. The chain employs TRBV4-3 and TRBJ2-1; D ambiguous. Trimming cost V 0 bases and J 0 bases, with 9 bases left between them. The germline CDR1 and CDR2 sequences are LGHNA and YSLEER. The CDR3 has 16 amino acids. CDR3 sequence: CASSQDGKASYNEQFF. For the CDR3, the DNA is TGCGCCAGCAGCCAAGATGGGAAGGCCTCCTACAATGAGCAGTTCTTC.

This clonotype was found once. CDR3 sequence: CASSLGLVINEQFF. CDR3 bases: TGTGCCAGCAGCTTAGGACTAGTTATAAATGAGCAGTTCTTC. The chain combines TRBV7-9 with TRBJ2-1; weak D call: TRBD2 (6 bases). The germline V gene has CDR1 SEHNR and CDR2 FQNEAQ (reference sequence). The CDR3 is 14 amino acids. Trimming removed 1 base from V and 7 bases from J, with 11 bases in between.

In its sample, this clonotype was seen many times. J is TRBJ2-1 and V is TRBV20-1; D call uncertain. Germline lookup yields CDR1 DFQATT and CDR2 SNEGSKA (reference sequence). V lost 6 bases and J lost 5, with 8 bases in between. The CDR3 runs 11 residues. CDR3 region: CSASLNNEQFF. CDR3 in DNA: TGCAGTGCCTCCCTGAACAATGAGCAGTTCTTC.

This clonotype was recorded many times. The chain couples TRBV15 to TRBJ2-7; D gene ambiguous. The CDR3 has 13 amino acids. V was clipped by 6 bases and J by 1 base, with 10 bases between them. CDR1 is LNHNV, CDR2 YYDKDF, per germline (reference sequence). CDR3: CATSRGNSYEQYV. CDR3 DNA sequence: TGTGCCACCAGTCGTGGGAATTCCTACGAGCAGTACGTC.

This clonotype was seen a handful of times. The chain carries TRBV20-1 and TRBJ2-1, with TRBD2 matching over 9 bases. The CDR3 extends over 13 amino acids. Looked up from germline, CDR1 is DFQATT and CDR2 is SNEGSKA (reference sequence). V was pared by 6 bases and J by 6 bases, with 6 bases of the junction left unmatched. Here the CDR3 DNA reads TGCAGTGCGGTTAGCGGGGGCCTCAATGAGCAGTTCTTC. Translated, it gives CSAVSGGLNEQFF.

This clonotype was found many times. As DNA, the CDR3 is TGTGCCAGCAGCTTGGTAGGGGGAACTAGCACAGATACGCAGTATTTT. Translating gives CASSLVGGTSTDTQYF. The chain recombines TRBV5-5 with TRBJ2-3, with D maybe TRBD1 (6 bases). V lost 0 bases, J lost 0 bases, and 11 bases lay in between. Germline CDR1 is SGHKS and CDR2 is YYEKEE (reference sequence). The CDR3 length is 16 residues.